This T cell receptor beta chain appears in the sequencing data of a study of identical twins. Germline V CDR1 and CDR2: MNHEY, SMNVEV (reference sequence). The CDR3 is 16 residues long. J gave up 5 bases and V 0 bases, and 7 bases lay outside the gene matches. A few counts support this clonotype. The antigen remains undetermined. Study-wide results and caveats: The study drew conclusions from cross-sectional statistical analysis, not from following the same donors.

TCRdb fed the 5' RACE reads into MiXCR, producing one record per CDR3 protein. The sample includes 260,000 or so distinct CDR3 sequences, about 7.5% of them seen just once. Every donor was a healthy Caucasian. These data also featured in a second study, about yellow fever vaccine responses in identical twins.

The chain employs TRBV27 and TRBJ2-1, with 7 bases lining up with TRBD2. Input material: CD8+ T cells sorted from blood. The clonotype comes from a young woman in good health. CDR3 in amino acids: CASSLSRHGTNNEQFF. Here the CDR3 DNA reads TGTGCCAGCAGTTTATCCCGCCACGGGACTAACAATGAGCAGTTCTTC.